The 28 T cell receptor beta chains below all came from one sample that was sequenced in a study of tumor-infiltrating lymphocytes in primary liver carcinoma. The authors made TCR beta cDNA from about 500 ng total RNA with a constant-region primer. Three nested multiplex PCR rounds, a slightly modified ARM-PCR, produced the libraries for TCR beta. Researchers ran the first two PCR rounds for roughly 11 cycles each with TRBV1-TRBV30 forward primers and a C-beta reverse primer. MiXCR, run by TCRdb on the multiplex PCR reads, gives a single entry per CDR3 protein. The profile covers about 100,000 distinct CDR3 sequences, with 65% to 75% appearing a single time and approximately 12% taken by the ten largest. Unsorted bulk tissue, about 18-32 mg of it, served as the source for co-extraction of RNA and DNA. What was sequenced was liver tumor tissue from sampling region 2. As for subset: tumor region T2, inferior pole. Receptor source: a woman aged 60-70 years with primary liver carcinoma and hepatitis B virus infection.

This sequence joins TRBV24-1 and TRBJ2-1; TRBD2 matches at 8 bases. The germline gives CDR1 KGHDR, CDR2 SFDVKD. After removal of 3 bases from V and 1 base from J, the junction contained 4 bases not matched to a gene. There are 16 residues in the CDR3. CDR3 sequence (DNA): TGTGCCACCAGTGATGGCGGGGGGACATCCTACAATGAGCAGTTCTTC. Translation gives CATSDGGGTSYNEQFF.

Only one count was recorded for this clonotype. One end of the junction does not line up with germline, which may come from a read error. This CDR3 reads CTSSRERGDTDTQYF. The CDR3 coding sequence is TGTACCAGCAGTCGAGAGCGGGGAGACACAGATACGCAGTATTTT. The chain carries TRBV28 and TRBJ2-3, with 7 bases matching TRBD2. The CDR3 runs 15 residues. CDR1 and CDR2 from the germline V gene are MDHEN and SYDVKM.

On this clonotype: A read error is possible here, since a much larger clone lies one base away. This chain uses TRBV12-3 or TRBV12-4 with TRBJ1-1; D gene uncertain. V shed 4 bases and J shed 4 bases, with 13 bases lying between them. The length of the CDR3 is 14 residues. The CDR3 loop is CASSSTRSSTEAFF. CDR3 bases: TGTGCCAGCAGTTCAACACGGTCGAGCACTGAAGCTTTCTTT.

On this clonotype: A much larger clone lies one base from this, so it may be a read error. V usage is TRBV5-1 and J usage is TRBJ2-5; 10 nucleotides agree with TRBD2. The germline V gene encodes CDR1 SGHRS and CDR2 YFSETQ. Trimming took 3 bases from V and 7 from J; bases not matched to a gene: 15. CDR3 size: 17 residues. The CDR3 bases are TGCGCCAGCAGCTCCGGCAGGGGTAGCGGGAGGTCAGGGACCCAGTACTTC. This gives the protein CASSSGRGSGRSGTQYF.

CDR3 sequence: CASSPRGPSMQFF. The CDR3 DNA reads as TGTGCCAGCAGCCCGAGAGGGCCAAGTATGCAGTTTTTT. The rearrangement uses TRBV11-2 and TRBJ1-4; D remains ambiguous. Germline V gene sequence: CDR1 SGHAT, CDR2 FQNNGV. V gave up 5 bases and J gave up 16 bases, with 20 bases separating them. The CDR3 length is 13 residues. Filled out from reference TRBV11-2 and TRBJ1-4, the complete variable domain reads EAGVAQSPRYKIIEKRQSVAFWCNPISGHATLYWYQQILGQGPKLLIQFQNNGVVDDSQLPKDRFSAERLKGVDSTLKIQPAKLEDSAVYLCASSPRGPSMQFFGSGTQLSVL.

The CDR3 nucleotides are TGTGCCAGCAGCCCCCGACAAAGGTCAGGTACAGATACGCAGTATTTT. Translation: CASSPRQRSGTDTQYF. The V and J genes are TRBV11-3 and TRBJ2-3; D gene uncertain. Germline assignment: CDR1 SGHNT and CDR2 YENEEA. Between the trimmed V and J ends, which lost 5 bases and 3 bases, there was a span of 18 bases. The length of the CDR3 is 16 residues.

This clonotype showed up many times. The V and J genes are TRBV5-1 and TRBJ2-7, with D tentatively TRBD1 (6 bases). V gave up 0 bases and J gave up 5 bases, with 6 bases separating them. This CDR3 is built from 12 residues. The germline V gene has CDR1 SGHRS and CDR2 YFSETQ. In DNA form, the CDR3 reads TGCGCCAGCAGCTTGGACAGGGACGAGCAGTACTTC. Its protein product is CASSLDRDEQYF.

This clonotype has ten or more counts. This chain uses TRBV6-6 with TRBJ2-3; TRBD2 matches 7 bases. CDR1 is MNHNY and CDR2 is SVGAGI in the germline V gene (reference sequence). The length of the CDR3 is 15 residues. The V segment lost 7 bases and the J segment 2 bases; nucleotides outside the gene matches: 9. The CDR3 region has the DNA TGTGCCAGCACCCCAGCGGGACCGCTCACAGATACGCAGTATTTT. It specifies CASTPAGPLTDTQYF.

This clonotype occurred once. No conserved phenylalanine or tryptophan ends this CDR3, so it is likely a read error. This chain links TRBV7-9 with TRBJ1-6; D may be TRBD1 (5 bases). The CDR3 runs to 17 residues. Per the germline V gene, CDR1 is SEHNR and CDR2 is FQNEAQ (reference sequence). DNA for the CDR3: TGTGCGAGCAGCTTAGGGACGGGTGCAGAGAGGAATTCACCCCTCCACTTG. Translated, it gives CASSLGTGAERNSPLHL.

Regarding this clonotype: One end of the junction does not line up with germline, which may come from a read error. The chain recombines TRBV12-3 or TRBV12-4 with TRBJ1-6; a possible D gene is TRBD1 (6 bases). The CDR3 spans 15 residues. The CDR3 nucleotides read TGTGCCAGCAGTTTTCGACATGGGGGCAATTCGCCCCTCCACTTT. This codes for CASSFRHGGNSPLHF.

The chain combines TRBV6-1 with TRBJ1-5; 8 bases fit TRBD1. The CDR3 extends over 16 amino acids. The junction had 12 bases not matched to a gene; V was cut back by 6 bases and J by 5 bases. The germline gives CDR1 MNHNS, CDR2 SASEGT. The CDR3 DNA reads TGTGCCAGCAGACGCAAGACAGGGGAGGGCCATCAGCCCCAGCATTTT. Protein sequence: CASRRKTGEGHQPQHF.

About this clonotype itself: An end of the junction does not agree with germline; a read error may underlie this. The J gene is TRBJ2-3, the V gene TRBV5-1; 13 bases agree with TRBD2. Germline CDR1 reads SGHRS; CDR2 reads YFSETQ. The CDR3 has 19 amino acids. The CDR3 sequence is CASSLEGATSGRSTDRQYF. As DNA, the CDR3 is TGCGCCAGCAGCTTGGAAGGGGCGACTAGCGGGAGGTCCACAGATAGGCAGTATTTT.

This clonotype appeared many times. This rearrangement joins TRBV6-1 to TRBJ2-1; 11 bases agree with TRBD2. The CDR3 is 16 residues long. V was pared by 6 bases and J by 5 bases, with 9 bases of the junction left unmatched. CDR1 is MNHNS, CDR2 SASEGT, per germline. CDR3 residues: CASSKGGLAVHNEQFF. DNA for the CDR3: TGTGCCAGCAGCAAAGGGGGACTAGCGGTCCACAATGAGCAGTTCTTC.

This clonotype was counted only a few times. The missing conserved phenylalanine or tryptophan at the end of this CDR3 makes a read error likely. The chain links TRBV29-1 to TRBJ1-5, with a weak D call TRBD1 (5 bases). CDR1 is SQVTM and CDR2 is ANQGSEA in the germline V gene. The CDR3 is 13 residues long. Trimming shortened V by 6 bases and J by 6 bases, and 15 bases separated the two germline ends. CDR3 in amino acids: CSVLVSGGQPQHY. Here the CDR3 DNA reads TGCAGCGTCTTGGTTTCTGGGGGTCAGCCCCAGCATTAT.

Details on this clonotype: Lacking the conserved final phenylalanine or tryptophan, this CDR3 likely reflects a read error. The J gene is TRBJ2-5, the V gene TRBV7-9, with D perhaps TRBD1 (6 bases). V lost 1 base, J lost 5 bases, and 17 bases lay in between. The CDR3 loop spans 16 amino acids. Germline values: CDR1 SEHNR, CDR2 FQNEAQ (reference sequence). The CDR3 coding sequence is TGTGCCAGCAGCTTAGGATTTACACAGGGTAATGAGACCCAGTACTCC. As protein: CASSLGFTQGNETQYS.

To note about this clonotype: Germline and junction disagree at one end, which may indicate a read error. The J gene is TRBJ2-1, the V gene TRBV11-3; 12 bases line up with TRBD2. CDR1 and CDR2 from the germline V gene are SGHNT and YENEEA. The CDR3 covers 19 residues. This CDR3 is CDSSLEGTSGCPIYNEQFF. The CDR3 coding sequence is TGCGACAGCAGCTTAGAGGGGACTAGCGGGTGTCCAATCTACAATGAGCAGTTCTTC.

CDR3: CASGLLAGRMTNTQYF. Here the CDR3 DNA reads TGTGCCAGCGGCCTGCTAGCGGGAAGAATGACAAATACGCAGTATTTT. The rearrangement uses TRBV14 and TRBJ2-3, with 9 bases fitting TRBD2. CDR3 length: 16 amino acids. Germline CDR1 reads SGHDN; CDR2 reads FVKESK. Unmatched junction bases numbered 16, after V lost 8 bases and J lost 7 bases. The variable domain in full, completed from reference TRBV14 and TRBJ2-3, reads EAGVTQFPSHSVIEKGQTVTLRCDPISGHDNLYWYRRVMGKEIKFLLHFVKESKQDESGMPNNRFLAERTGGTYSTLKVQPAELEDSGVYFCASGLLAGRMTNTQYFGPGTRLTVL.

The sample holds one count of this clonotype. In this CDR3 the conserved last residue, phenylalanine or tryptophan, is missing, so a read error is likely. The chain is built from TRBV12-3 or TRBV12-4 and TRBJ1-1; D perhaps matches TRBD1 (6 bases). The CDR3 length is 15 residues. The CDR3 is CASGRSDRLNIEAFV. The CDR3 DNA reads TGTGCCAGCGGTCGCTCGGACAGACTGAACATTGAAGCTTTCGTT.

Here the CDR3 reads CASSPSAGNYGYTF. The CDR3 DNA reads as TGTGCCAGCTCACCATCGGCAGGGAACTATGGCTACACCTTC. This chain links TRBV18 with TRBJ1-2, with D maybe TRBD1 (5 bases). This CDR3 has 14 residues. Germline CDR1 reads KGHSH; CDR2 reads LQKENI. V dropped 2 bases and J dropped 2 bases, with 9 bases sitting between them.

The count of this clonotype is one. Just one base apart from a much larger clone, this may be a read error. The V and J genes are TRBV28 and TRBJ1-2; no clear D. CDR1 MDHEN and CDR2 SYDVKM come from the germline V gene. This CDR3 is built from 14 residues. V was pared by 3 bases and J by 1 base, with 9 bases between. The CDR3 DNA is TGTGCCAGCAGTTTCATGGGTAATAACTATGGCTACACCTTC. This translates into CASSFMGNNYGYTF.

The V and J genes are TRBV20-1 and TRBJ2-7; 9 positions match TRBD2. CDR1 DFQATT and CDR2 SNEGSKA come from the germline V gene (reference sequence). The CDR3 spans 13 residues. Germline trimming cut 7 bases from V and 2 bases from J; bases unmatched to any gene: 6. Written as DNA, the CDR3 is TGCAGTGTTGGACTAGCGCAGACCTACGAGCAGTACTTC. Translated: CSVGLAQTYEQYF.

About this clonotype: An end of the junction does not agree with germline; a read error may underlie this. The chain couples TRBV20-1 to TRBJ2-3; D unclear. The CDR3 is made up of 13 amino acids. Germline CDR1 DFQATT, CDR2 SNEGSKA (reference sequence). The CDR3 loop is CSARDPRTNTHYF. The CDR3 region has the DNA TGCAGTGCTAGAGATCCTCGCACCAATACGCATTATTTT.

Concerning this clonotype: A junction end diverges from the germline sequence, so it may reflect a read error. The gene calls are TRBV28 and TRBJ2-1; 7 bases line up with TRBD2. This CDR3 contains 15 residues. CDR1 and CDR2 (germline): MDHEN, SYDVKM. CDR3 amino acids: CASSLETSRRDEQSF. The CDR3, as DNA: TGTGCCAGCAGTTTGGAGACTAGCAGGAGGGATGAGCAGTCCTTC.

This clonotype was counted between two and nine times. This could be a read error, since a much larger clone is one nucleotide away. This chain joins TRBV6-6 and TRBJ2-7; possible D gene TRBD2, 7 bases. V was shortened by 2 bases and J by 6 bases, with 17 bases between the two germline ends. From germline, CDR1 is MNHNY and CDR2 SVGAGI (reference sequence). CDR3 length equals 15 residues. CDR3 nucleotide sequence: TGTGCCAGCAGTTACGGGGGGGGCACGAATAGCGAGCAGTACTTC. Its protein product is CASSYGGGTNSEQYF.

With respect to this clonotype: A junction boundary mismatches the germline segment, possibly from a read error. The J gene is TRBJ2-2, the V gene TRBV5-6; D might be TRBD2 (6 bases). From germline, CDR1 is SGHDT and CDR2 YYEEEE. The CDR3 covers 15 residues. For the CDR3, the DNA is TGTGCCGGCAGCTTGTTCGGGAGAACCACCGGGGAGCTGTTTTTT. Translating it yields CAGSLFGRTTGELFF.

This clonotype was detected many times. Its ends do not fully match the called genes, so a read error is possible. In nucleotides, the CDR3 is TGTGCCAGCAGCAAAGACCTGGGATCCTACAATGAGCAGTTCTTC. Protein: CASSKDLGSYNEQFF. The chain recombines TRBV4-2 with TRBJ2-1, with D uncertain. Germline CDR1 and CDR2: LGHNA and YNFKEQ. The CDR3 has 15 residues.

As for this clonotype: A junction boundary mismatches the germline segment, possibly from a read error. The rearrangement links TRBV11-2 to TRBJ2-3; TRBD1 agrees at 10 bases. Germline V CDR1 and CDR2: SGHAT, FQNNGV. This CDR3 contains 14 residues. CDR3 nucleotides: TGTGCCAGCAGTGTGGGGACAGGGGACGATACACAGTATTTT. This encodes CASSVGTGDDTQYF.

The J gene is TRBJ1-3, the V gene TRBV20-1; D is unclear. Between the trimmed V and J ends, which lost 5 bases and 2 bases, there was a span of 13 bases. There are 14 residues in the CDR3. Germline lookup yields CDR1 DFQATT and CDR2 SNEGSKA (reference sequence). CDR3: CSAGRGSAGNTIYF. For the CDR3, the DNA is TGCAGTGCTGGACGAGGGTCAGCTGGAAACACCATATATTTT.